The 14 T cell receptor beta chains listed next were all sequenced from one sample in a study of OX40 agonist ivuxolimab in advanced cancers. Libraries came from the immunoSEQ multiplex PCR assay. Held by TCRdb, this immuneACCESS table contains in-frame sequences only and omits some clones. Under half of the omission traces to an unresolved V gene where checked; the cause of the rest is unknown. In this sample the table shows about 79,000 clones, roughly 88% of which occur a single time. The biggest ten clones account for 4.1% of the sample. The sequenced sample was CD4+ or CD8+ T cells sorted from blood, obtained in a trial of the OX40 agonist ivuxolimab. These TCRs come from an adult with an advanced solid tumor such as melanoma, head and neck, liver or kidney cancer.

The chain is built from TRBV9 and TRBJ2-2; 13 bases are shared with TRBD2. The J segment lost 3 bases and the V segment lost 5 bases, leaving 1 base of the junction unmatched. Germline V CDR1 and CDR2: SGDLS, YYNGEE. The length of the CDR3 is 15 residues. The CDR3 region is CASSGTSGDTGELFF. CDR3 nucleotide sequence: TGTGCCAGCAGTGGGACTAGCGGGGACACCGGGGAGCTGTTTTTT.

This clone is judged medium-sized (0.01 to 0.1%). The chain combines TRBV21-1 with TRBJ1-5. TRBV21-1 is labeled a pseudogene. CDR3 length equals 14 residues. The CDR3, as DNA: TGTGCCAGCATCGGGGGGGTTAGCAATCAGCCCCAGCATTTT. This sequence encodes CASIGGVSNQPQHF.

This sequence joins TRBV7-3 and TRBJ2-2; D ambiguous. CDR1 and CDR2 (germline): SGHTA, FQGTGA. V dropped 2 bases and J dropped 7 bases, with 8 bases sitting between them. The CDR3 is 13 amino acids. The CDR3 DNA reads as TGTGCCAGCAGCTTAGGGCAGAGCGGGGAGCTGTTTTTT. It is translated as CASSLGQSGELFF.

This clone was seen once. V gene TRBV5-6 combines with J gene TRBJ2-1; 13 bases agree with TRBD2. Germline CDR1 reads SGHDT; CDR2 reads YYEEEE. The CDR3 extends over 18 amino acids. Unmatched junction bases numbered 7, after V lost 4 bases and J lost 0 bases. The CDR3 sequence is CASSAPGLAGSSYNEQFF. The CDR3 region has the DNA TGTGCCAGCAGCGCCCCGGGACTAGCGGGAAGCTCCTACAATGAGCAGTTCTTC.

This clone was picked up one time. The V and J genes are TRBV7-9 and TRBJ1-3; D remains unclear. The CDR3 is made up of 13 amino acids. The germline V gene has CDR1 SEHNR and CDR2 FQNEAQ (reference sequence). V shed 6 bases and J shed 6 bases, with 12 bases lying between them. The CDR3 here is CASRESTVNTIYF. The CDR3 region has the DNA TGTGCCAGCAGGGAGTCCACTGTAAACACCATATATTTT.

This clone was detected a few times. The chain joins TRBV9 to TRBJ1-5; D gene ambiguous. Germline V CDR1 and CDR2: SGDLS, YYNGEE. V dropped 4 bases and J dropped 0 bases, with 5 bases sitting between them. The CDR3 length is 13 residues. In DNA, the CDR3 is TGTGCCAGCAGCAAAGATAGCAATCAGCCCCAGCATTTT. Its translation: CASSKDSNQPQHF.

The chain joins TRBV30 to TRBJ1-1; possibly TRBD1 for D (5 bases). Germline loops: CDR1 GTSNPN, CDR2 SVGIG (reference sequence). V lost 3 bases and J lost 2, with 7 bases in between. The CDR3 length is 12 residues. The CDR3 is CAWRRGNTEAFF. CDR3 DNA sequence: TGTGCCTGGAGAAGGGGAAACACTGAAGCTTTCTTT.

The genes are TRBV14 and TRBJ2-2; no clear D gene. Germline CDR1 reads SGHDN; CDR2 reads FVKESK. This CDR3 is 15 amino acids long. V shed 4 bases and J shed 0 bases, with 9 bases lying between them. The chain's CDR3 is CASSLGGTNTGELFF. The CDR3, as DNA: TGTGCCAGCAGCCTCGGCGGAACGAACACCGGGGAGCTGTTTTTT.

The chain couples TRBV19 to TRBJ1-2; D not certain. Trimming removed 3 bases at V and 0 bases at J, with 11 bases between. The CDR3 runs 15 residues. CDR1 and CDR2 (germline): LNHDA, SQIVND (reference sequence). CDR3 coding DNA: TGTGCCAGTAGTATGCCCCCAGGTCCTAACTATGGCTACACCTTC. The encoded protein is CASSMPPGPNYGYTF.

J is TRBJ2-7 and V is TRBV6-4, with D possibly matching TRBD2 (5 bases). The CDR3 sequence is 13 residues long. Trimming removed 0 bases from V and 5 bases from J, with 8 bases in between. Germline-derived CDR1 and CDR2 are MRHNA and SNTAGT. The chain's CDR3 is CASSDSRVHEQYF. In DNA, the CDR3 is TGTGCCAGCAGTGACTCGCGGGTCCACGAGCAGTACTTC.

CDR3 DNA: TGTGCCAGCAGCTCGGGACTAGCGGGCTTCAATGAGCAGTTCTTC. This encodes CASSSGLAGFNEQFF. The chain couples TRBV11-3 to TRBJ2-1, with 12 nucleotides matching TRBD2. In germline, CDR1 is SGHNT, CDR2 YENEEA. The CDR3 contains 15 residues. Unmatched junction bases numbered 4, after V lost 4 bases and J lost 6 bases. Full variable domain (remainder filled in from reference TRBV11-3 and TRBJ2-1): EAGVVQSPRYKIIEKKQPVAFWCNPISGHNTLYWYLQNLGQGPELLIRYENEEAVDDSQLPKDRFSAERLKGVDSTLKIQPAELGDSAVYLCASSSGLAGFNEQFFGPGTRLTVL.

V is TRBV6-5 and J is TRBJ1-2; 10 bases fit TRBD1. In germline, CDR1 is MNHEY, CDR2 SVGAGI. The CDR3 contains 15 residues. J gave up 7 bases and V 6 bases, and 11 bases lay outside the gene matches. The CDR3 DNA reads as TGTGCCAGCAGGAATCATCCGGACAGGGGGGTTGGCTACACCTTC. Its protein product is CASRNHPDRGVGYTF.

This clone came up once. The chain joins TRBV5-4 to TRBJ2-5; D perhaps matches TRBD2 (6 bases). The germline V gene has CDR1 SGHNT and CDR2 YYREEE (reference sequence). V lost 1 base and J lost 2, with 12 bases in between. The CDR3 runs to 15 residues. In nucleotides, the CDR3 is TGTGCCAGCAGCTTGAGGGAGGCGGGACAAGAGACCCAGTACTTC. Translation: CASSLREAGQETQYF.

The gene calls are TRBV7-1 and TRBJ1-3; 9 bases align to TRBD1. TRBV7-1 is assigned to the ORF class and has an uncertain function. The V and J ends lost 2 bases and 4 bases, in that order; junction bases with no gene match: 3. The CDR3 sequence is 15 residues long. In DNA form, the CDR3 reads TGTGCCAGCAGCTCATCCGGGACAGGGGGAAACACCATATATTTT. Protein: CASSSSGTGGNTIYF.